This entry lists 16 T cell receptor beta chains sequenced from one sample in a study of relationships among human T cell subsets. From mRNA, alpha and beta CDR3 regions were amplified using semiquantitative ARM-PCR. Tagged nested gene-specific primers were used first, then communal superprimers amplified exponentially. TCRdb reprocessed the multiplex PCR reads via MiXCR and lists one record per CDR3 protein. The sample consists of thousands of distinct CDR3 sequences, around 52% of them appearing once. From the CD45RA-negative fraction, anti-CD45RO beads picked out CD45RA-RO+ memory T cells. Specimen: memory T cells sorted from blood. Source of these receptors: a man aged 40-55 years in good health.

This clonotype was counted a few times. The chain combines TRBV7-2 with TRBJ1-4; D unclear. Per germline, CDR1 SGHTA and CDR2 FQGNSA. The V end was cut by 5 bases, the J end by 8 bases, with 9 bases between. This CDR3 comprises 12 residues. The DNA for the CDR3 is TGTGCCAGCAGCCCCATACCAGAAAAACTGTTTTTT. Encoded protein: CASSPIPEKLFF.

The chain has TRBV12-3 or TRBV12-4 and TRBJ2-3, with TRBD2 identical over 11 bases. This CDR3 contains 18 residues. With 2 bases clipped from V and 1 base from J, the junction kept 8 bases outside the gene matches. CDR3 DNA sequence: TGTGCCAGCAGTTTAAAGCTAGCGGGAGGTTTAGGCACAGATACGCAGTATTTT. Its translation is CASSLKLAGGLGTDTQYF.

This chain uses TRBV27 with TRBJ2-7; 9 positions match TRBD1. This CDR3 comprises 15 residues. Germline-derived CDR1 and CDR2 are MNHEY and SMNVEV (reference sequence). V was clipped by 6 bases and J by 0 bases; unmatched bases: 6. DNA of the CDR3: TGTGCCAGCAGACGGGACAGGGCATCCTCCTACGAGCAGTACTTC. Translating it yields CASRRDRASSYEQYF.

This clonotype has more than one count but fewer than ten. The rearrangement links TRBV25-1 to TRBJ2-5, with a weak D call TRBD1 (6 bases). CDR3 length equals 17 residues. V dropped 3 bases and J dropped 5 bases, with 22 bases sitting between them. The germline gives CDR1 MGHDK, CDR2 SYGVNS. CDR3 nucleotides: TGTGCCAGCAGTGAGGGCCTCCGGGACACCTTGAGGGAGACCCAGTACTTC. This codes for CASSEGLRDTLRETQYF.

There are a few counts of this clonotype. The chain carries TRBV11-2 and TRBJ2-3; 8 bases align to TRBD1. Trimming at V came to 3 bases and at J to 1 base, leaving 12 bases not matched to a gene. The germline V gene encodes CDR1 SGHAT and CDR2 FQNNGV. This CDR3 spans 18 amino acids. CDR3 DNA: TGTGCCAGCAGCTTGACAGGACAGGGTGGTCATGGCACAGATACGCAGTATTTT. Translating it yields CASSLTGQGGHGTDTQYF.

The V gene is TRBV4-2, the J gene TRBJ1-5; D is unclear. V lost 4 bases and J 2 bases, leaving 9 bases between the germline ends. CDR1 is LGHNA and CDR2 is YNFKEQ in the germline V gene. CDR3 length: 14 amino acids. CDR3 in amino acids: CASSPGSGNQPQHF. The CDR3 region has the DNA TGTGCCAGCAGCCCGGGATCAGGCAATCAGCCCCAGCATTTT.

This rearrangement joins TRBV2 to TRBJ1-5; D gene unclear. This CDR3 comprises 15 residues. CDR1 and CDR2 from the germline V gene are SNHLY and FYNNEI. V shed 2 bases and J shed 1 base, with 9 bases lying between them. The CDR3 nucleotides read TGTGCCAGCAGTGAAAAGGGATTGAGCAATCAGCCCCAGCATTTT. It encodes CASSEKGLSNQPQHF.

This chain links TRBV7-3 with TRBJ2-6; no firm D call. CDR1 is SGHTA and CDR2 is FQGTGA in the germline V gene. This CDR3 contains 14 residues. V was trimmed by 2 bases and J by 2 bases, leaving 4 bases between them. CDR3 in amino acids: CASSLGPGANVLTF. CDR3 sequence (DNA): TGTGCCAGCAGCTTAGGGCCTGGGGCCAACGTCCTGACTTTC.

Remarks on this clonotype: Here the CDR3 omits its conserved ending phenylalanine or tryptophan, so a read error is the likely source. This sequence joins TRBV27 and TRBJ2-5, with D possibly matching TRBD2 (5 bases). Germline V gene lookup returns CDR1 MNHEY and CDR2 SMNVEV (reference sequence). The V gene lost 6 bases and the J gene lost 5 bases, with 19 bases spanning the gap. CDR3 length: 15 amino acids. The CDR3 region has the DNA TGTGCCAGCAGGGGGATAGCGATTTCAGGCGAGACCCAGTACTCC. It codes for CASRGIAISGETQYS.

This chain joins TRBV20-1 and TRBJ2-1; D remains ambiguous. CDR3 length: 12 residues. Trimming took off 1 base at V and 10 bases at J, with 11 bases between the two ends. CDR1 and CDR2 from the germline V gene are DFQATT and SNEGSKA (reference sequence). The CDR3 loop is CSARAPGGEQFF. CDR3 in DNA: TGCAGTGCTAGAGCCCCGGGTGGCGAGCAGTTCTTC.

V gene TRBV7-9 combines with J gene TRBJ2-7; 9 nucleotides align to TRBD2. The CDR3 sequence is 14 residues long. Trimming removed 5 bases from V and 3 bases from J; junction bases left unmatched: 5. CDR1 is SEHNR and CDR2 is FQNEAQ in the germline V gene (reference sequence). CDR3 sequence (DNA): TGTGCCAGCAGCGAGCGGGGGGACATCTACGAGCAGTACTTC. This codes for CASSERGDIYEQYF.

There are a few counts of this clonotype. The chain couples TRBV20-1 to TRBJ2-3; the D gene is possibly TRBD1 (6 bases). V lost 6 bases to trimming and J lost 5 bases, with 15 bases between them. CDR3 size: 13 residues. Germline V gene sequence: CDR1 DFQATT, CDR2 SNEGSKA (reference sequence). DNA of the CDR3: TGCAGTGCCCTCCGACCCAGGGGAGATACGCAGTATTTT. Amino acids: CSALRPRGDTQYF.

The V gene is TRBV11-2, the J gene TRBJ1-4; 9 bases are shared with TRBD1. V was clipped by 0 bases and J by 12 bases; unmatched bases: 5. The CDR3 consists of 14 residues. Germline CDR1 reads SGHAT; CDR2 reads FQNNGV. The CDR3, as DNA: TGTGCCAGCAGCTTAGAACAGGGGGCGCGGGAACTGTTTTTT. It codes for CASSLEQGARELFF.

This sequence joins TRBV11-2 and TRBJ2-3, with D possibly being TRBD2 (6 bases). The V gene lost 0 bases and the J gene lost 4 bases, with 8 bases spanning the gap. Germline CDR1 and CDR2: SGHAT and FQNNGV. The CDR3 covers 14 residues. The CDR3 DNA sequence: TGTGCCAGCAGCTTAGATACGGGGGCAGATACGCAGTATTTT. Residues: CASSLDTGADTQYF.

This sequence joins TRBV7-2 and TRBJ1-1; 7 bases match TRBD1. This CDR3 region has 14 residues. V was pared by 5 bases and J by 3 bases, with 6 bases of the junction left unmatched. The germline CDR1 and CDR2 sequences are SGHTA and FQGNSA. For the CDR3, the DNA is TGTGCCAGCAGCCATGCGACAGGGTACACTGAAGCTTTCTTT. This sequence encodes CASSHATGYTEAFF.

J is TRBJ1-1 and V is TRBV4-1, with D hard to call. Germline lookup yields CDR1 MGHRA and CDR2 YSYEKL. V was shortened by 2 bases and J by 1 base, with 5 bases between the two germline ends. The CDR3 runs 13 residues. The CDR3 DNA follows: TGCGCCAGCAGCCAACAGAAGAACACTGAAGCTTTCTTT. Translating it yields CASSQQKNTEAFF.